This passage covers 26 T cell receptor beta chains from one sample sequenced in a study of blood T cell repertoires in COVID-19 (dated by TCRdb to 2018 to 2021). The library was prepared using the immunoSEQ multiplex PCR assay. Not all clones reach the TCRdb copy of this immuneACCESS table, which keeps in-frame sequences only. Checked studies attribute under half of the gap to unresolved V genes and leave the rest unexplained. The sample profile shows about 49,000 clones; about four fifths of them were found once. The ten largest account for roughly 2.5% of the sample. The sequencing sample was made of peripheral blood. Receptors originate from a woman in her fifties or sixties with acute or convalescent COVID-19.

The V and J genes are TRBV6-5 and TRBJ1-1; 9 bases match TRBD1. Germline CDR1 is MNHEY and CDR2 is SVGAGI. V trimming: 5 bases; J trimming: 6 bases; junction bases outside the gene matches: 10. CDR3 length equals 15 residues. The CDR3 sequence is CASSTNRGLRAEAFF. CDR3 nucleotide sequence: TGTGCCAGCAGTACTAACAGGGGGCTGCGGGCTGAAGCTTTCTTT.

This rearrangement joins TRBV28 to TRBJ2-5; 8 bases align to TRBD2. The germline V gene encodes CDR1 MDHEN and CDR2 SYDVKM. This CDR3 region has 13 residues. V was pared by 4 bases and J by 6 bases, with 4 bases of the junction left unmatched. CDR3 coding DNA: TGTGCCAGCAGTTCCGGGGGGGGGAAGACCCAGTACTTC. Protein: CASSSGGGKTQYF. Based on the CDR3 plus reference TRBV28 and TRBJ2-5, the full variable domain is DVKVTQSSRYLVKRTGEKVFLECVQDMDHENMFWYRQDPGLGLRLIYFSYDVKMKEKGDIPEGYSVSREKKERFSLILESASTNQTSMYLCASSSGGGKTQYFGPGTRLLVL.

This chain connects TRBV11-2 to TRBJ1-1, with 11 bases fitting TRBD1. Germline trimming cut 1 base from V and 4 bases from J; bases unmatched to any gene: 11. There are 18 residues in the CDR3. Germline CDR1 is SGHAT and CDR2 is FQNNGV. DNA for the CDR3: TGTGCCAGCAGCTTAGTGGGGGACAGGGGGGTTTTTAGCACTGAAGCTTTCTTT. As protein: CASSLVGDRGVFSTEAFF.

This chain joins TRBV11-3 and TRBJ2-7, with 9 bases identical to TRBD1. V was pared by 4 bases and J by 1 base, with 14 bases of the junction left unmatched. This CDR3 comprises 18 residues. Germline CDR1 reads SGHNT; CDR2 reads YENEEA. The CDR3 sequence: CASSSQDRGGTNSYEQYF. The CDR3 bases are TGTGCCAGCAGCTCCCAGGACAGGGGAGGCACTAATTCCTACGAGCAGTACTTC.

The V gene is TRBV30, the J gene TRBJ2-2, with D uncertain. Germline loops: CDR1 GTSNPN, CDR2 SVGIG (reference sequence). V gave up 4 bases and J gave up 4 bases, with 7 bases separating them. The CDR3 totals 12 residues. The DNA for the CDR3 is TGTGCCTGGAAGACAAGCACCGGGGAGCTGTTTTTT. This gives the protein CAWKTSTGELFF.

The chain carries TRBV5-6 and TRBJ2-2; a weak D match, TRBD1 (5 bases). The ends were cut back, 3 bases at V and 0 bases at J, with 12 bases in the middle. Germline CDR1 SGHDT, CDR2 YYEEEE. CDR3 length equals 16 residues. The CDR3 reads CASSSWIGANTGELFF. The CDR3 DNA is TGTGCCAGCAGCTCATGGATAGGGGCGAACACCGGGGAGCTGTTTTTT.

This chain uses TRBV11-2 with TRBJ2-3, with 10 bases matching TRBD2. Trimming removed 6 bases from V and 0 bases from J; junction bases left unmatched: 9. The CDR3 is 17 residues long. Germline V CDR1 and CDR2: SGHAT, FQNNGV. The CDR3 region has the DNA TGTGCCAGCAGTTATACGACTAGCGGGTATAGCACAGATACGCAGTATTTT. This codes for CASSYTTSGYSTDTQYF.

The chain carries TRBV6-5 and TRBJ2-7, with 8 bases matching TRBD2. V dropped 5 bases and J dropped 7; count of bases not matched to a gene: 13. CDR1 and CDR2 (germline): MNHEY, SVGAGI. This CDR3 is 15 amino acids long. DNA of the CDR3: TGTGCCAGCAGTCGGACTAGCCCCTCGGTGTGGGAGCAGTACTTC. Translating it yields CASSRTSPSVWEQYF.

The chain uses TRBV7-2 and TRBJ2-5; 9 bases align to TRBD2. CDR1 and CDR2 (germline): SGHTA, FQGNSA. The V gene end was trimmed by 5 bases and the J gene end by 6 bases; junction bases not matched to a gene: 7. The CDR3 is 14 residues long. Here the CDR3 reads CASSMNSGGKTQYF. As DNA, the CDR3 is TGTGCCAGCAGCATGAATAGCGGGGGTAAGACCCAGTACTTC.

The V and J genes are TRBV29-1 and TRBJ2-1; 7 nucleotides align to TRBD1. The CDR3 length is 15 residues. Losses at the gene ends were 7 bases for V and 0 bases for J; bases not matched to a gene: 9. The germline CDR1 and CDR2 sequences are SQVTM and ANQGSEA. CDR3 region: CSAEGQGVSYNEQFF. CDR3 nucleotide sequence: TGCAGCGCCGAAGGTCAGGGGGTCTCCTACAATGAGCAGTTCTTC.

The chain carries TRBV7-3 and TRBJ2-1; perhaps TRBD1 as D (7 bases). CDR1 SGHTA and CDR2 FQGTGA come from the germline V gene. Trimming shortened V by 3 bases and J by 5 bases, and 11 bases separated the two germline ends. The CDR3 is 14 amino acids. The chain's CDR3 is CASSLGGTDNEQFF. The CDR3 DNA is TGTGCCAGCAGCTTGGGCGGGACAGACAATGAGCAGTTCTTC. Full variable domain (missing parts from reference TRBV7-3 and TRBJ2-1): GAGVSQTPSNKVTEKGKYVELRCDPISGHTALYWYRQSLGQGPEFLIYFQGTGAADDSGLPNDRFFAVRPEGSVSTLKIQRTERGDSAVYLCASSLGGTDNEQFFGPGTRLTVL.

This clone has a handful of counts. The CDR3 region is CAWAGATEAFF. CDR3 in DNA: TGTGCCTGGGCAGGGGCCACTGAAGCTTTCTTT. This chain connects TRBV30 to TRBJ1-1, with a weak D call TRBD1 (6 bases). Trimming left V 5 bases short and J 4 bases short, with 8 bases between. CDR1 is GTSNPN, CDR2 SVGIG, per germline (reference sequence). The CDR3 has 11 amino acids. Full variable domain (missing parts from reference TRBV30 and TRBJ1-1): SQTIHQWPATLVQPVGSPLSLECTVEGTSNPNLYWYRQAAGRGLQLLFYSVGIGQISSEVPQNLSASRPQDRQFILSSKKLLLSDSGFYLCAWAGATEAFFGQGTRLTVV.

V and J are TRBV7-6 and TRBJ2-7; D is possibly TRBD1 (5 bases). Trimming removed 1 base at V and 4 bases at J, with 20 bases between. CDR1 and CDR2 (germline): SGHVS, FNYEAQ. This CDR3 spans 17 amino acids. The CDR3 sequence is CASSLGAAGILGYEQYF. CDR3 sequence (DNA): TGTGCCAGCAGCTTAGGGGCGGCAGGGATCCTAGGATACGAGCAGTACTTC.

The CDR3 protein is CASSQDVWGTYSPLHF. The DNA for the CDR3 is TGTGCCAGTAGCCAGGACGTCTGGGGCACCTATTCACCCCTCCACTTT. The V call is TRBV19, the J call TRBJ1-6; D perhaps matches TRBD1 (5 bases). The CDR3 is 16 residues long. V gave up 6 bases and J gave up 8 bases, with 20 bases separating them. CDR1 and CDR2 (germline): LNHDA, SQIVND (reference sequence).

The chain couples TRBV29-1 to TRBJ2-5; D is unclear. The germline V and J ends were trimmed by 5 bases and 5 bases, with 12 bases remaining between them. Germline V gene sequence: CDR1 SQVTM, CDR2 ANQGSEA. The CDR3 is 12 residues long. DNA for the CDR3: TGCAGCGTTCGCGCGACAACGGAGACCCAGTACTTC. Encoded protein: CSVRATTETQYF.

The CDR3 DNA sequence: TGCAGTGCTAGTCCCCCCAGGGGACTAAATTCACCCCTCCACTTT. This sequence encodes CSASPPRGLNSPLHF. The chain links TRBV20-1 to TRBJ1-6; tentative D call: TRBD1 (6 bases). This CDR3 comprises 15 residues. CDR1 and CDR2 (germline): DFQATT, SNEGSKA (reference sequence). The V and J ends lost 3 bases and 7 bases respectively, with 16 bases between them.

CDR3 DNA sequence: TGTGCCAGCTCACCGATTACCGGAGGAGGGAGCAATGAGCAGTTCTTC. Its translation: CASSPITGGGSNEQFF. The chain joins TRBV18 to TRBJ2-1, with D perhaps TRBD2 (6 bases). Germline V gene data show CDR1 as KGHSH and CDR2 as LQKENI. Between the trimmed V and J ends, which lost 3 bases and 6 bases, there was a span of 18 bases. This CDR3 is 16 amino acids long.

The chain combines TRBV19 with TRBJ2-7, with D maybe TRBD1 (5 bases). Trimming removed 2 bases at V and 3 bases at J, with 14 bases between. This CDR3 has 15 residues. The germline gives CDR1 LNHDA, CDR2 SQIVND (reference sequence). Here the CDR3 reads CASSISGASIYEQYF. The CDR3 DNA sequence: TGTGCCAGTAGTATAAGTGGGGCCTCTATCTACGAGCAGTACTTC.

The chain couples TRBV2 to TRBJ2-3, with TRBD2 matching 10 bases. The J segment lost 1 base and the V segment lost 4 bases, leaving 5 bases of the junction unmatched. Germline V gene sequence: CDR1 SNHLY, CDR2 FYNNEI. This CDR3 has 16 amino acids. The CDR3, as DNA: TGTGCCAGCAGTGGAGGACTAGCGGTACGCACAGATACGCAGTATTTT. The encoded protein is CASSGGLAVRTDTQYF.

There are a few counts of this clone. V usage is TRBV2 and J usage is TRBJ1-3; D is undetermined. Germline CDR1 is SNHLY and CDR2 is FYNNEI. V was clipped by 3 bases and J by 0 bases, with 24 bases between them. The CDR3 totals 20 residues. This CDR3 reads CASSDLTMLRFRHSGNTIYF. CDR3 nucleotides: TGTGCCAGCAGTGACCTAACTATGCTCCGATTCCGTCACTCTGGAAACACCATATATTTT.

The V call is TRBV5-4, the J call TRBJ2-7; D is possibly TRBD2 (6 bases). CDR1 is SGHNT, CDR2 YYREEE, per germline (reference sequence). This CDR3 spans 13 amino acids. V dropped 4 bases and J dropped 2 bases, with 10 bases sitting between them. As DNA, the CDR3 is TGTGCCAGCAGCCTTGGGGGGACCTACGAGCAGTACTTC. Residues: CASSLGGTYEQYF. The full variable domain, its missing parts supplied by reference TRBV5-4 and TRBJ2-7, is ETGVTQSPTHLIKTRGQQVTLRCSSQSGHNTVSWYQQALGQGPQFIFQYYREEENGRGNFPPRFSGLQFPNYSSELNVNALELDDSALYLCASSLGGTYEQYFGPGTRLTVT.

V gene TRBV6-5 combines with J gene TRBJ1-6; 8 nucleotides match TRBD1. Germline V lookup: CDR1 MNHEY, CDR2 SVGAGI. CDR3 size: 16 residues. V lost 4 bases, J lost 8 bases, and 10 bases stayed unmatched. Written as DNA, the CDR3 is TGTGCCAGCAGTTCATGGACAGGGCGAAGTGATTCACCCCTCCACTTT. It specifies CASSSWTGRSDSPLHF.

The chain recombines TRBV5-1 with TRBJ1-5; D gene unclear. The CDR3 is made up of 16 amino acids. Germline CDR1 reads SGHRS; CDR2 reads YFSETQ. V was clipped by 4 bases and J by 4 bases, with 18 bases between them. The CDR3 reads CASSAGLVGPNQPQHF. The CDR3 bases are TGCGCCAGCAGCGCCGGACTAGTGGGCCCAAATCAGCCCCAGCATTTT.

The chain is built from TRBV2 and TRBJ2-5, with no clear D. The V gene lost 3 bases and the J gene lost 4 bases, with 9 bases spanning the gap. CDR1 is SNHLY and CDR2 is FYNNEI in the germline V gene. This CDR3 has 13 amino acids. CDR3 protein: CASSDGYRETQYF. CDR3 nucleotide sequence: TGTGCCAGCAGTGACGGTTACAGAGAGACCCAGTACTTC.

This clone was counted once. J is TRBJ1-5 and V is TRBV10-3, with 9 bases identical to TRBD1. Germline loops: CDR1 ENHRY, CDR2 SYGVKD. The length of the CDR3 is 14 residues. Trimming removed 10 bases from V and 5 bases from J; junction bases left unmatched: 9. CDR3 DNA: TGTGCCACCGGACAGGGGATAGGTGATCAGCCCCAGCATTTT. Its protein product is CATGQGIGDQPQHF.

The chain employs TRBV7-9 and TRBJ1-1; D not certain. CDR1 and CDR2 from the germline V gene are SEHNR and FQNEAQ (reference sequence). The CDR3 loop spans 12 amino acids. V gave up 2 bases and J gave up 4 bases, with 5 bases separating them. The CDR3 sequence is CASSLISTEAFF. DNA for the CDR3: TGTGCCAGCAGCTTAATATCCACTGAAGCTTTCTTT. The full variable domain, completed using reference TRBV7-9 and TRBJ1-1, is DTGVSQNPRHKITKRGQNVTFRCDPISEHNRLYWYRQTLGQGPEFLTYFQNEAQLEKSRLLSDRFSAERPKGSFSTLEIQRTEQGDSAMYLCASSLISTEAFFGQGTRLTVV.